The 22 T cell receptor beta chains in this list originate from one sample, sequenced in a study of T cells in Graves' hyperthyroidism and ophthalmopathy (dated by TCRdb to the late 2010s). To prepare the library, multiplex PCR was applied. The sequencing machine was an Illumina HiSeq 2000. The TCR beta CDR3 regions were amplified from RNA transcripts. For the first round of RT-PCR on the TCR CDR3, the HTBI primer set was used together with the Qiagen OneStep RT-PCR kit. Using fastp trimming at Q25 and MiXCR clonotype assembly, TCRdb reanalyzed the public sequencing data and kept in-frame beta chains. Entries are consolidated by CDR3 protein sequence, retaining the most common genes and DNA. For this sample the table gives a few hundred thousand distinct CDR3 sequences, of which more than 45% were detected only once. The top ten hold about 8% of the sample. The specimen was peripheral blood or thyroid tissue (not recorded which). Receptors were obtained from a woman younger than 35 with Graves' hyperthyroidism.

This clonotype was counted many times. In nucleotides, the CDR3 is TGTGCCAGCTCACCAGCCGAAGGTTCACCCCTCCACTTT. It specifies CASSPAEGSPLHF. J is TRBJ1-6 and V is TRBV18; D is ambiguous. Per germline, CDR1 KGHSH and CDR2 LQKENI. CDR3 length: 13 residues. V lost 2 bases, J lost 9 bases, and 8 bases lay in between.

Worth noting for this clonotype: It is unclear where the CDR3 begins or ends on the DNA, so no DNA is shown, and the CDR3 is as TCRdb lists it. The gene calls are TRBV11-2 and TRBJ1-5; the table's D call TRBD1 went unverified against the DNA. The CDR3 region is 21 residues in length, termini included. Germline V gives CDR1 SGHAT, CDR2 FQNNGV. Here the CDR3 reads CASSFYICSARVGASNQPQHF.

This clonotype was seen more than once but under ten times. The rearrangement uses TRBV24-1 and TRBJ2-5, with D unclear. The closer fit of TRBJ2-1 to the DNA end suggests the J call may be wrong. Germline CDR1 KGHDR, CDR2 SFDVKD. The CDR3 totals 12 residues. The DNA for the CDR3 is TGTGCCACCAGTGTCGGAGTGAATGAGCAGTTCTTC. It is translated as CATSVGVNEQFF.

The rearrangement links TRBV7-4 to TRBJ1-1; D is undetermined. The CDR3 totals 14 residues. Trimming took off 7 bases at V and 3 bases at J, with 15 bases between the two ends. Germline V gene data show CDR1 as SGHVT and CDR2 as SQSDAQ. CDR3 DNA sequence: TGTGCCAGCACCTGGGATGACGGGGACACTGAAGCTTTCTTT. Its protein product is CASTWDDGDTEAFF.

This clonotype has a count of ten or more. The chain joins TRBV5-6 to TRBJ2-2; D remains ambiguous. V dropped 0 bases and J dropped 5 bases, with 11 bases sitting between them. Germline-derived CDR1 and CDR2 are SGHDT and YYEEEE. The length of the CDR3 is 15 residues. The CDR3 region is CASSLVLESTGELFF. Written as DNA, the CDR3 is TGTGCCAGCAGCTTGGTACTGGAGTCTACCGGGGAGCTGTTTTTT.

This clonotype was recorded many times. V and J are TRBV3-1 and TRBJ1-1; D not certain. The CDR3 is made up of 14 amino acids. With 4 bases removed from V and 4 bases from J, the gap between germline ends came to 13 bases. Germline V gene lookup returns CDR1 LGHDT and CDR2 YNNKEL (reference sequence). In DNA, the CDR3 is TGTGCCAGCAGCCTAGTTGAGGGCGGCACTGAAGCTTTCTTT. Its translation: CASSLVEGGTEAFF. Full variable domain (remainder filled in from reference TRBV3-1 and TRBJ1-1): DTAVSQTPKYLVTQMGNDKSIKCEQNLGHDTMYWYKQDSKKFLKIMFSYNNKELIINETVPNRFSPKSPDKAHLNLHINSLELGDSAVYFCASSLVEGGTEAFFGQGTRLTVV.

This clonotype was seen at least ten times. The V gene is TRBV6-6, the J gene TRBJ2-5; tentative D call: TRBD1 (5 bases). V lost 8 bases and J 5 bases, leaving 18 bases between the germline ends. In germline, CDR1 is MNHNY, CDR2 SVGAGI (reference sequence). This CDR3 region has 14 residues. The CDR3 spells CASEVGQGRETQYF. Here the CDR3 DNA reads TGTGCCAGCGAAGTGGGCCAGGGCAGGGAGACCCAGTACTTC.

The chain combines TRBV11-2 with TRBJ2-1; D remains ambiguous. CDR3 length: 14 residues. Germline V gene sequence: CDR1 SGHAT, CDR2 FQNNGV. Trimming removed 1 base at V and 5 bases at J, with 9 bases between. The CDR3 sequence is CASSLASVNNEQFF. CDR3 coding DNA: TGTGCCAGCAGCTTAGCTTCGGTGAACAATGAGCAGTTCTTC. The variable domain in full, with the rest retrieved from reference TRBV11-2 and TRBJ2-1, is EAGVAQSPRYKIIEKRQSVAFWCNPISGHATLYWYQQILGQGPKLLIQFQNNGVVDDSQLPKDRFSAERLKGVDSTLKIQPAKLEDSAVYLCASSLASVNNEQFFGPGTRLTVL.

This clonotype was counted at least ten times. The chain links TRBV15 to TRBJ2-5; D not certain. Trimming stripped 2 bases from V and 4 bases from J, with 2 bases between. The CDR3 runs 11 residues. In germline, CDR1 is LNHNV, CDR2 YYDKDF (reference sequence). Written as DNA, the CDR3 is TGTGCCACCAGCAGAAGAGAGACCCAGTACTTC. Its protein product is CATSRRETQYF.

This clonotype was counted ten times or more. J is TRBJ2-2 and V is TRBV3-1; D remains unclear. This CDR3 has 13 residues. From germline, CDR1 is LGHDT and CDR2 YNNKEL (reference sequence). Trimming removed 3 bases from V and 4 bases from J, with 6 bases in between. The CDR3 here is CASSQGATGELFF. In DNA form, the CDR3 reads TGTGCCAGCAGCCAGGGTGCCACCGGGGAGCTGTTTTTT.

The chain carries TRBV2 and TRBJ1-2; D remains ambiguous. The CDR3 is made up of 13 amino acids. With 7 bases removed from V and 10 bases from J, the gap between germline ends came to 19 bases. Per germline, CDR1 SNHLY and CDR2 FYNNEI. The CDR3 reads CASISERANHYTF. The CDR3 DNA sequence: TGTGCCAGCATCTCTGAGCGGGCGAACCACTACACCTTC. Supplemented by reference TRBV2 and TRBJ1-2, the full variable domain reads EPEVTQTPSHQVTQMGQEVILRCVPISNHLYFYWYRQILGQKVEFLVSFYNNEISEKSEIFDDQFSVERPDGSNFTLKIRSTKLEDSAMYFCASISERANHYTFGSGTRLTVV.

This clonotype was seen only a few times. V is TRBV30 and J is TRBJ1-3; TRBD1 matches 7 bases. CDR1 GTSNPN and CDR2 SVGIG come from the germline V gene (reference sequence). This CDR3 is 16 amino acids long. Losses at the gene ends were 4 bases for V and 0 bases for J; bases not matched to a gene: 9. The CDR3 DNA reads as TGTGCCTGGATACCCGGGGCAGGGGGCTCTGGAAACACCATATATTTT. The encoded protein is CAWIPGAGGSGNTIYF.

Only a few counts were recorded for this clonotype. The CDR3 nucleotides read TGTGCCACCAGTGACTCCCGGACAGGGGTGAATTCACCCCTCCACTTT. This translates into CATSDSRTGVNSPLHF. V and J are TRBV24-1 and TRBJ1-6; 9 bases are a match to TRBD1. CDR1 and CDR2 (germline): KGHDR, SFDVKD. CDR3 length equals 16 residues. After removal of 4 bases from V and 7 bases from J, the junction contained 7 bases not matched to a gene.

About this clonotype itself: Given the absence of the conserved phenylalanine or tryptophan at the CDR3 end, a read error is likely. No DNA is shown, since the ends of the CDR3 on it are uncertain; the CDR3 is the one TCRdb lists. The CDR3 region is CAISESYGLANT. This sequence joins TRBV10-3 and TRBJ1-3. The CDR3 adds up to 12 amino acids, both ends counted. The germline CDR1 and CDR2 sequences are ENHRY and SYGVKD.

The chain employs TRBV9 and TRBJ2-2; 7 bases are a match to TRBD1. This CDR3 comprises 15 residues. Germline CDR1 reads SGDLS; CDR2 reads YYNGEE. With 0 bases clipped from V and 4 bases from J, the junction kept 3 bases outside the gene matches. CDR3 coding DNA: TGTGCCAGCAGCGTAGGTTCAGGGGGCACCGGGGAGCTGTTTTTT. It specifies CASSVGSGGTGELFF.

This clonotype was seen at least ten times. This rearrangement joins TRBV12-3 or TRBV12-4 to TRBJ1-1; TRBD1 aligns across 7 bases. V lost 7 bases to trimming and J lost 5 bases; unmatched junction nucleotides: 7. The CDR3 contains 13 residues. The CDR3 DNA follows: TGTGCCAGCACTGGGACAGCTTTTACTGAAGCTTTCTTT. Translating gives CASTGTAFTEAFF.

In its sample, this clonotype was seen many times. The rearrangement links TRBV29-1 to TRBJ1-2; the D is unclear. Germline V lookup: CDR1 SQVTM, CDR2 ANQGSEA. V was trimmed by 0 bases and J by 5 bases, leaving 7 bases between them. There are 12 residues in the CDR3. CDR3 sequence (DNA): TGCAGCGTTGAAGATGGAGCTTATGGCTACACCTTC. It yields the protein CSVEDGAYGYTF.

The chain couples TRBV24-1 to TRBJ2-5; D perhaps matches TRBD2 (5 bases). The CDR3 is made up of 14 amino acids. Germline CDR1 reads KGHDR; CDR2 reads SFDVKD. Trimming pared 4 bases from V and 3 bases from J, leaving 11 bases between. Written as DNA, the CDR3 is TGTGCCACCAGTGACGTCGGAGCGGAAGAGACCCAGTACTTC. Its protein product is CATSDVGAEETQYF.

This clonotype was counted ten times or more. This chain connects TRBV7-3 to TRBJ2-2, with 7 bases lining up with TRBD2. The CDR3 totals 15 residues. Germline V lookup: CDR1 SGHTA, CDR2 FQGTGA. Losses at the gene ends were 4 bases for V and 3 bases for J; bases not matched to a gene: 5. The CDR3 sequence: CASSWGRGDTGELFF. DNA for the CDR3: TGTGCCAGCAGCTGGGGGAGGGGAGACACCGGGGAGCTGTTTTTT.

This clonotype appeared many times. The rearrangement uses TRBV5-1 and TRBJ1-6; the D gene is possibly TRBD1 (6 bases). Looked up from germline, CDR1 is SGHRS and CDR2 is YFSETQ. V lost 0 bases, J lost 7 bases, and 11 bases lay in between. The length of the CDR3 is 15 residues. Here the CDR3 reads CASSLVPGANSPLHF. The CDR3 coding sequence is TGCGCCAGCAGCTTGGTTCCGGGGGCGAATTCACCCCTCCACTTT.

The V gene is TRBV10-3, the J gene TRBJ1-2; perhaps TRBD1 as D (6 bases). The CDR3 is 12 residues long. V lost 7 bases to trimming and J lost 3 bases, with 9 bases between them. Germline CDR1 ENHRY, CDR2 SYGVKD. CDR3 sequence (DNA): TGTGCCATCATTGGACAGTACTATGGCTACACCTTC. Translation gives CAIIGQYYGYTF.

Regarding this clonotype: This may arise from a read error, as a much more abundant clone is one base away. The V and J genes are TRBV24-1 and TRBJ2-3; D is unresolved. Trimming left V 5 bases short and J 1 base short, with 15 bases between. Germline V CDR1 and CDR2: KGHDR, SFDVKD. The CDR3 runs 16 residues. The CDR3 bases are TGTGCCACCAGTGTGTCTCGGTCTGGGGGCACAGATACGCAGTATTTT. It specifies CATSVSRSGGTDTQYF.